The rows below give T cell receptor beta chains drawn from one sample of a study of shared clonotypes between healthy human individuals. The method was immunoSEQ multiplex PCR; TCRdb's version includes in-frame clones alone and lacks a portion of them. The data hold approximately 640,000 clones, with 72% observed a single time. The sample taken for sequencing was memory CD4+ T cells sorted from blood. All receptors come from a woman between 25 and 40 years old in good health. Both conserved end residues are part of each CDR3. Fields, in order: J gene, clone size, V gene, D gene, CDR3 protein, CDR3 DNA. A D gene is named only where the DNA matches it firmly. Clone size is stated in some rows and not others, as once, few, many or a class when expanded.

j_call: TRBJ2-7; clone_size: NA; v_call: TRBV7-9; d_call: TRBD1; cdr3_aa: CASSTGAISYEQYF; cdr3_nt: TGTGCCAGCAGCACAGGGGCGATCTCCTACGAGCAGTACTTC
j_call: TRBJ2-1; clone_size: NA; v_call: TRBV6-1; d_call: TRBD2; cdr3_aa: CASSLGLAASIVF; cdr3_nt: TGTGCCAGCAGCCTGGGACTAGCGGCATCGATAGTCTTC
j_call: TRBJ2-6; clone_size: few; v_call: TRBV28; d_call: NA; cdr3_aa: CASSSPRSGANVLTF; cdr3_nt: TGTGCCAGCAGCTCGCCTCGGTCTGGGGCCAACGTCCTGACTTTC
j_call: TRBJ1-1; clone_size: NA; v_call: TRBV28; d_call: NA; cdr3_aa: CASSLKRTEAFF; cdr3_nt: TGTGCCAGCAGTTTGAAAAGGACTGAAGCTTTCTTT
j_call: TRBJ2-7; clone_size: few; v_call: TRBV27; d_call: TRBD2; cdr3_aa: CASSPHSGLKSYEQYF; cdr3_nt: TGTGCCAGCAGTCCCCATAGCGGGCTCAAATCCTACGAGCAGTACTTC
j_call: TRBJ2-7; clone_size: once; v_call: TRBV7-8; d_call: TRBD2; cdr3_aa: CASSSGTRTYEQYF; cdr3_nt: TGTGCCAGCAGTAGCGGGACTAGAACCTACGAGCAGTACTTC
j_call: TRBJ2-1; clone_size: NA; v_call: TRBV11-2; d_call: TRBD1; cdr3_aa: CAGGQGMINEQFF; cdr3_nt: TGTGCCGGGGGACAGGGGATGATCAATGAGCAGTTCTTC
j_call: TRBJ2-5; clone_size: once; v_call: TRBV28; d_call: NA; cdr3_aa: CASGKGETQYF; cdr3_nt: TGTGCCAGCGGGAAGGGGGAGACCCAGTACTTC
j_call: TRBJ2-3; clone_size: NA; v_call: TRBV28; d_call: TRBD2; cdr3_aa: CASSLGASGGSTDTQYF; cdr3_nt: TGTGCCAGCAGTTTAGGGGCTAGCGGGGGTAGCACAGATACGCAGTATTTT
j_call: TRBJ1-1; clone_size: NA; v_call: TRBV5-8; d_call: NA; cdr3_aa: CASSTIRDYSNTEAFF; cdr3_nt: TGTGCCAGCAGCACAATCCGGGACTATTCGAACACTGAAGCTTTCTTT
j_call: TRBJ1-1; clone_size: NA; v_call: TRBV11-2; d_call: NA; cdr3_aa: CASSFSGGITEAFF; cdr3_nt: TGTGCCAGCAGCTTCAGCGGCGGTATCACTGAAGCTTTCTTT
j_call: TRBJ2-1; clone_size: few; v_call: TRBV11-2; d_call: TRBD2; cdr3_aa: CASSLSLAGGHYNEQFF; cdr3_nt: TGTGCCAGCAGCCTCTCCCTAGCGGGAGGGCACTACAATGAGCAGTTCTTC
j_call: TRBJ2-5; clone_size: NA; v_call: TRBV29-1; d_call: NA; cdr3_aa: CSSRPGDLETQYF; cdr3_nt: TGCAGCTCACGTCCAGGGGACCTAGAGACCCAGTACTTC
j_call: TRBJ1-2; clone_size: NA; v_call: TRBV4-1; d_call: NA; cdr3_aa: CASSPLPRAPIPGYTF; cdr3_nt: TGCGCCAGCTCTCCTTTGCCCCGCGCACCGATTCCTGGCTACACCTTC
j_call: TRBJ2-7; clone_size: NA; v_call: TRBV30; d_call: NA; cdr3_aa: CAWTRDTGRGEQYF; cdr3_nt: TGTGCCTGGACTCGGGACACGGGCAGGGGCGAGCAGTACTTC
j_call: TRBJ2-7; clone_size: NA; v_call: TRBV5-1; d_call: NA; cdr3_aa: CASHRGYEQYF; cdr3_nt: TGCGCCAGCCATAGAGGCTACGAGCAGTACTTC
j_call: TRBJ2-1; clone_size: NA; v_call: TRBV11-3; d_call: NA; cdr3_aa: CASSLGAGSYNEQFF; cdr3_nt: TGTGCCAGCAGCTTAGGGGCGGGAAGCTACAATGAGCAGTTCTTC
j_call: TRBJ2-2; clone_size: NA; v_call: TRBV5-8; d_call: NA; cdr3_aa: CASRFYIGEITGELFF; cdr3_nt: TGTGCCAGCAGGTTCTATATTGGAGAGATTACCGGGGAGCTGTTTTTT
j_call: TRBJ1-2; clone_size: NA; v_call: TRBV28; d_call: TRBD1; cdr3_aa: CASSFTGVSPNYGYTF; cdr3_nt: TGTGCCAGCAGTTTCACAGGGGTCTCACCTAACTATGGCTACACCTTC
j_call: TRBJ2-5; clone_size: NA; v_call: TRBV19; d_call: TRBD2; cdr3_aa: CASSMASGDQETQYF; cdr3_nt: TGTGCCAGTAGTATGGCTAGCGGGGACCAAGAGACCCAGTACTTC
j_call: TRBJ2-6; clone_size: NA; v_call: TRBV2; d_call: NA; cdr3_aa: CASNGQTGANVLTF; cdr3_nt: TGTGCCAGCAACGGACAGACTGGGGCCAACGTCCTGACTTTC
j_call: TRBJ2-5; clone_size: NA; v_call: TRBV11-2; d_call: NA; cdr3_aa: CASSFERLETQYF; cdr3_nt: TGTGCCAGCAGCTTCGAGCGGCTAGAGACCCAGTACTTC
j_call: TRBJ2-5; clone_size: NA; v_call: TRBV11-2; d_call: NA; cdr3_aa: CASSSYSGTEQYF; cdr3_nt: TGTGCCAGCAGCTCTTATTCGGGGACGGAGCAGTACTTC
j_call: TRBJ2-3; clone_size: NA; v_call: TRBV4-2; d_call: TRBD2; cdr3_aa: CASSPQTSGSVSADTQYF; cdr3_nt: TGTGCCAGCAGCCCCCAGACTAGCGGGAGTGTCAGCGCAGATACGCAGTATTTT
j_call: TRBJ2-1; clone_size: NA; v_call: TRBV28; d_call: TRBD2; cdr3_aa: CASSYPPYRAGGRAQRYNEQFF; cdr3_nt: TGTGCCAGCAGTTACCCCCCCTACAGGGCCGGCGGGAGGGCCCAACGCTACAATGAGCAGTTCTTC
j_call: TRBJ1-4; clone_size: NA; v_call: TRBV6-6; d_call: TRBD1; cdr3_aa: CASSAGQTNEKLFF; cdr3_nt: TGTGCCAGCAGTGCGGGACAGACTAATGAAAAACTGTTTTTT
j_call: TRBJ2-3; clone_size: NA; v_call: TRBV6-5; d_call: NA; cdr3_aa: CASSQQDTQYF; cdr3_nt: TGTGCCAGCAGCCAACAAGATACGCAGTATTTT
j_call: TRBJ2-7; clone_size: NA; v_call: TRBV7-3; d_call: NA; cdr3_aa: CASSLGPSYEQYF; cdr3_nt: TGTGCCAGCAGCTTGGGACCGTCCTACGAGCAGTACTTC
j_call: TRBJ2-7; clone_size: once; v_call: TRBV6-4; d_call: TRBD2; cdr3_aa: CASSELAGSYEQYF; cdr3_nt: TGTGCCAGCAGTGAGTTAGCGGGGTCCTACGAGCAGTACTTC
j_call: TRBJ1-1; clone_size: NA; v_call: TRBV30; d_call: NA; cdr3_aa: CACAPGTEAFF; cdr3_nt: TGTGCCTGCGCCCCGGGTACTGAAGCTTTCTTT
j_call: TRBJ2-7; clone_size: NA; v_call: TRBV4-2; d_call: TRBD2; cdr3_aa: CASSQAGTSGLEQYF; cdr3_nt: TGTGCCAGCAGCCAAGCGGGGACTAGCGGACTCGAGCAGTACTTC
j_call: TRBJ2-7; clone_size: NA; v_call: TRBV27; d_call: NA; cdr3_aa: CASSFSRGPYEQYF; cdr3_nt: TGTGCCAGCAGTTTCTCCAGGGGTCCCTACGAGCAGTACTTC
j_call: TRBJ1-1; clone_size: few; v_call: TRBV19; d_call: NA; cdr3_aa: CASTNPDRQNTEAFF; cdr3_nt: TGTGCCAGTACAAATCCCGACAGGCAGAACACTGAAGCTTTCTTT
j_call: TRBJ2-5; clone_size: NA; v_call: TRBV10-2; d_call: TRBD2; cdr3_aa: CASSVQLAGPIETQYF; cdr3_nt: TGCGCCAGCAGTGTACAACTAGCGGGTCCTATAGAGACCCAGTACTTC
j_call: TRBJ2-5; clone_size: NA; v_call: TRBV5-8; d_call: NA; cdr3_aa: CASTSGMGERETQYF; cdr3_nt: TGTGCCAGCACTTCCGGGATGGGGGAGAGAGAGACCCAGTACTTC
j_call: TRBJ2-1; clone_size: NA; v_call: TRBV7-2; d_call: NA; cdr3_aa: CASSFVKFRARDEQFF; cdr3_nt: NA
j_call: TRBJ2-5; clone_size: NA; v_call: TRBV7-9; d_call: NA; cdr3_aa: CASGRDQGYQETQYF; cdr3_nt: TGTGCCAGCGGCCGGGACCAGGGGTACCAAGAGACCCAGTACTTC
j_call: TRBJ1-5; clone_size: NA; v_call: TRBV28; d_call: NA; cdr3_aa: CASSLRGFGNQPQHF; cdr3_nt: TGTGCCAGCAGTTTAAGAGGCTTTGGCAATCAGCCCCAGCATTTT
j_call: TRBJ1-3; clone_size: NA; v_call: TRBV4-2; d_call: NA; cdr3_aa: CASSPIWVEGRTSGNTIYF; cdr3_nt: TGTGCCAGCAGCCCAATATGGGTCGAAGGGAGAACCTCTGGAAACACCATATATTTT
j_call: TRBJ2-2; clone_size: NA; v_call: TRBV6-1; d_call: NA; cdr3_aa: CASSEGLIGHKGKNTGELFF; cdr3_nt: TGTGCCAGCAGTGAAGGGCTAATAGGACATAAAGGGAAGAACACCGGGGAGCTGTTTTTT
j_call: TRBJ1-1; clone_size: few; v_call: TRBV5-1; d_call: NA; cdr3_aa: CASSPGHEGTEAFF; cdr3_nt: TGCGCCAGCAGCCCTGGACACGAAGGCACTGAAGCTTTCTTT
j_call: TRBJ2-3; clone_size: NA; v_call: TRBV19; d_call: NA; cdr3_aa: CASSRQGAGDTDTQYF; cdr3_nt: TGTGCCAGTAGTCGACAGGGAGCGGGGGACACAGATACGCAGTATTTT
j_call: TRBJ1-2; clone_size: many; v_call: TRBV29-1; d_call: NA; cdr3_aa: CSGGLLDGYTF; cdr3_nt: TGCAGCGGAGGGTTGCTGGATGGCTACACCTTC